The 12 T cell receptor beta chains below were found in one sample sequenced in a study of PD-1 blockade in classical Hodgkin lymphoma (dated by TCRdb to 2019 to 2021). This sample's time point label indicates: cycle 1 day 1 (C1D1), immediately before nivolumab initiation. Every trial patient had relapsed following autologous stem cell transplantation, and prior brentuximab vedotin exposure was what differed among cohorts A, B and C. The library was obtained by the immunoSEQ multiplex PCR assay. TCRdb mirrors the immuneACCESS table, restricted to in-frame sequences. Some clones are absent from its copies; in checked studies, under half trace to an unresolved V gene, and the reason for the others is unknown. Present in this sample are almost 85,000 clones, roughly nine tenths of which were seen just once. Roughly 21% of the sample goes to the ten largest clones. Specimen: peripheral blood mononuclear cells (PBMCs), collected at baseline. These receptors originate from a human donor with classical Hodgkin lymphoma.

The chain carries TRBV6-1 and TRBJ1-1; D is unresolved. Trimming stripped 2 bases from V and 4 bases from J, with 17 bases between. Germline assignment: CDR1 MNHNS and CDR2 SASEGT. This CDR3 has 16 amino acids. The DNA for the CDR3 is TGTGCCAGCAGTGAACTTTTACCCCCTCTGGGCACTGAAGCTTTCTTT. It is translated as CASSELLPPLGTEAFF.

V is TRBV28 and J is TRBJ2-7; either TRBD1 or TRBD2 may fit D (6 bases each). The V end lost 3 bases, the J end lost 6 bases, and 9 bases lay between the germline ends. Germline V gives CDR1 MDHEN, CDR2 SYDVKM. This CDR3 spans 12 amino acids. The CDR3, as DNA: TGTGCCAGCAGTTTGGGGGGCCGCGAGCAGTACTTC. It yields the protein CASSLGGREQYF.

V is TRBV9 and J is TRBJ1-1; D is perhaps TRBD1 (5 bases). Trimming shortened V by 3 bases and J by 0 bases, and 12 bases separated the two germline ends. The length of the CDR3 is 15 residues. Germline CDR1 is SGDLS and CDR2 is YYNGEE. CDR3 region: CASSARQLMNTEAFF. DNA for the CDR3: TGTGCCAGCAGCGCACGACAGTTAATGAACACTGAAGCTTTCTTT.

The chain couples TRBV5-4 to TRBJ1-2, with 7 bases that match TRBD1. Germline V gene data show CDR1 as SGHNT and CDR2 as YYREEE (reference sequence). This CDR3 comprises 14 residues. V shed 5 bases, J shed 3 bases, and the junction held 7 bases outside the gene matches. Here the CDR3 DNA reads TGTGCCAGCAGGAAGACAGGGAACGACTATGGCTACACCTTC. Translated, it gives CASRKTGNDYGYTF.

This chain joins TRBV10-3 and TRBJ2-5, with 7 bases that match TRBD2. CDR3 length: 13 residues. V lost 1 base and J lost 4; bases outside the gene matches: 0. Germline CDR1 is ENHRY and CDR2 is SYGVKD. CDR3 DNA sequence: TGTGCCATCAGTGAGTGGGGGGGAGAGACCCAGTACTTC. Translating it yields CAISEWGGETQYF.

V usage is TRBV19 and J usage is TRBJ1-2; 7 bases agree with TRBD1. This CDR3 spans 13 amino acids. The germline gives CDR1 LNHDA, CDR2 SQIVND (reference sequence). V lost 3 bases, J lost 8 bases, and 6 bases stayed unmatched. CDR3 sequence reads: CASSIGRGAGYTF. The CDR3 DNA reads TGTGCCAGTAGTATCGGCAGGGGGGCGGGCTACACCTTC.

This chain connects TRBV7-9 to TRBJ2-1; 7 positions agree with TRBD2. Per germline, CDR1 SEHNR and CDR2 FQNEAQ (reference sequence). This CDR3 contains 14 residues. The junction had 10 bases not matched to a gene; V was cut back by 5 bases and J by 9 bases. The CDR3 DNA sequence: TGTGCCAGCAGCGGAGGGAGGGCCTTTACTGAGCAGTTCTTC. Translating it yields CASSGGRAFTEQFF.

This chain connects TRBV29-1 to TRBJ2-7; D ambiguous. V lost 3 bases and J lost 4, with 7 bases in between. CDR3 length: 11 residues. CDR1 is SQVTM, CDR2 ANQGSEA, per germline. CDR3 region: CSVDGQYEQYF. The CDR3 DNA reads as TGCAGCGTTGATGGCCAGTACGAGCAGTACTTC.

This clone was observed a handful of times. The rearrangement joins TRBV6-6 to TRBJ1-2; possible D gene TRBD1, 6 bases. From germline, CDR1 is MNHNY and CDR2 SVGAGI (reference sequence). This CDR3 region has 14 residues. V shed 6 bases and J shed 6 bases, with 17 bases lying between them. The DNA of the CDR3 is TGTGCCAGCAGCCACACCGGGGACATTCATGGCTACACCTTC. Its translation is CASSHTGDIHGYTF.

J is TRBJ2-3 and V is TRBV2; D is uncertain. The CDR3 contains 12 residues. Germline V gene data show CDR1 as SNHLY and CDR2 as FYNNEI. Trimming stripped 3 bases from V and 2 bases from J, with 3 bases between. CDR3: CASSDNTDTQYF. CDR3 nucleotide sequence: TGTGCCAGCAGTGACAACACAGATACGCAGTATTTT.

This clone was detected once. The chain employs TRBV4-2 and TRBJ1-2; 12 bases align to TRBD1. CDR3 length equals 16 residues. Germline CDR1 and CDR2: LGHNA and YNFKEQ. The junction had 7 bases not matched to a gene; V was cut back by 4 bases and J by 4 bases. CDR3 in DNA: TGTGCCAGCAGCCGAGCCGGGACAGGGGGCCTCTATGGCTACACCTTC. Protein sequence: CASSRAGTGGLYGYTF.

The chain joins TRBV25-1 to TRBJ2-7; TRBD2 aligns across 7 bases. The CDR3 consists of 15 residues. The J segment lost 5 bases and the V segment lost 3 bases, leaving 10 bases of the junction unmatched. Per germline, CDR1 MGHDK and CDR2 SYGVNS. CDR3 bases: TGTGCCAGCAGTGACCCGGGGCGGGAGTTGAACGAGCAGTACTTC. Amino acid sequence: CASSDPGRELNEQYF.